This entry lists 8 T cell receptor beta chains sequenced from one sample in a study of T cell responses to AZD1222 COVID-19 vaccine. Using immunoSEQ multiplex PCR, the repertoire was profiled, and TCRdb retains in-frame clones only, with some absent. The sample has roughly 80,000 clones; over 75% are singletons. The starting material was peripheral blood, obtained on day 0 of MenACWY control vaccination. All receptors come from an adult in good health.

The V gene is TRBV7-9, the J gene TRBJ2-2; TRBD2 matches at 11 bases. Germline V lookup: CDR1 SEHNR, CDR2 FQNEAQ (reference sequence). J gave up 3 bases and V 5 bases, and 5 bases lay outside the gene matches. This CDR3 comprises 16 residues. The CDR3 DNA sequence: TGTGCCAGCAGCCCTCCGGGACTAGCGGACACCGGGGAGCTGTTTTTT. It specifies CASSPPGLADTGELFF.

The chain joins TRBV5-4 to TRBJ2-5, with D possibly TRBD1 on 5 matching bases. V shed 0 bases and J shed 2 bases, with 14 bases lying between them. This CDR3 has 16 residues. Germline V lookup: CDR1 SGHNT, CDR2 YYREEE (reference sequence). DNA of the CDR3: TGTGCCAGCAGCTTGGCGGGTAGGGGCAGGCAAGAGACCCAGTACTTC. This sequence encodes CASSLAGRGRQETQYF.

This sequence joins TRBV7-9 and TRBJ2-3; tentative D call: TRBD1 (6 bases). The CDR3 totals 13 residues. The germline V gene has CDR1 SEHNR and CDR2 FQNEAQ (reference sequence). The germline V and J ends were trimmed by 5 bases and 4 bases, with 10 bases remaining between them. CDR3 bases: TGTGCCAGCAGCGAAGCAGGGGCAGATACGCAGTATTTT. It encodes CASSEAGADTQYF.

V usage is TRBV19 and J usage is TRBJ2-7; 10 bases are shared with TRBD1. This CDR3 is 17 amino acids long. Losses at the gene ends were 8 bases for V and 0 bases for J; bases not matched to a gene: 13. CDR1 and CDR2 (germline): LNHDA, SQIVND (reference sequence). CDR3 coding DNA: TGTGCCAGTCAGAGGACAGGGGGAACCCTGGGCTCCTACGAGCAGTACTTC. Its protein is CASQRTGGTLGSYEQYF.

The chain links TRBV28 to TRBJ2-7; D perhaps matches TRBD2 (6 bases). The germline CDR1 and CDR2 sequences are MDHEN and SYDVKM. The CDR3 sequence is 14 residues long. Trimming took off 2 bases at V and 6 bases at J, with 14 bases between the two ends. CDR3 coding DNA: TGTGCCAGCAGTTTACATGGGGGACTCGGCGAGCAGTACTTC. This translates into CASSLHGGLGEQYF.

This chain connects TRBV10-3 to TRBJ1-1, with TRBD1 matching over 10 bases. CDR1 and CDR2 from the germline V gene are ENHRY and SYGVKD. The CDR3 is made up of 16 amino acids. Germline trimming cut 6 bases from V and 7 bases from J; bases unmatched to any gene: 14. CDR3 sequence reads: CAIRGTGVPTVGEAFF. CDR3 DNA: TGTGCCATCAGGGGGACAGGGGTCCCAACCGTTGGTGAAGCTTTCTTT.

This chain connects TRBV28 to TRBJ2-1, with 11 bases lining up with TRBD2. From germline, CDR1 is MDHEN and CDR2 SYDVKM. Germline trimming cut 2 bases from V and 9 bases from J; bases unmatched to any gene: 9. The CDR3 consists of 16 residues. This CDR3 reads CASSLLLAGGFSEQFF. CDR3 DNA: TGTGCCAGCAGTTTACTGCTAGCGGGAGGATTTAGTGAGCAGTTCTTC.

This chain joins TRBV28 and TRBJ2-2, with 7 bases fitting TRBD1. J was trimmed by 4 bases and V by 4 bases; bases with no gene match: 9. The germline V gene has CDR1 MDHEN and CDR2 SYDVKM. The CDR3 covers 16 residues. CDR3 in amino acids: CASSSARDRSTGELFF. The CDR3 bases are TGTGCCAGCAGTTCTGCACGGGACAGAAGCACCGGGGAGCTGTTTTTT.